One and the same sample provided the 17 T cell receptor beta chains below, sequenced in a study of human T cells and chemical hapten exposure. The time point here: pre-sensitization, week 0. Regarding treatment: therapeutic diphenylcyclopropenone sensitization with weekly scalp DPC. MiXCR, run by TCRdb on the RACE reads, gives a single entry per CDR3 protein. The sample lists fewer than 60,000 distinct CDR3 sequences; 11% were seen once. The starting material was whole blood, obtained in connection with sensitization to the hapten diphenylcyclopropenone (DPC). The receptors originated from a woman between 40 and 50 years old with alopecia areata. Some clones in this sample may be carry-over from other donors' samples.

Many counts were recorded for this clonotype. CDR3 DNA sequence: TGCAGTGCTAGTGCGGCGGGAGCGTATACGCAGTATTTT. Translated, it gives CSASAAGAYTQYF. This chain joins TRBV20-1 and TRBJ2-3; 7 bases align to TRBD2. The J segment lost 7 bases and the V segment lost 3 bases, leaving 7 bases of the junction unmatched. The CDR3 has 13 amino acids. The V gene's germline CDR1 is DFQATT and CDR2 SNEGSKA (reference sequence).

As for this clonotype: Its ends do not fully match the called genes, so a read error is possible. This sequence joins TRBV2 and TRBJ1-5; D is undetermined. CDR3 length: 15 residues. Germline loops: CDR1 SNHLY, CDR2 FYNNEI. Written as DNA, the CDR3 is TGTGCCAGCAGCGAAGGCCCTAAGGGCAATCAGCCCCAGCATTTT. Translation: CASSEGPKGNQPQHF.

This clonotype was found many times. The chain is built from TRBV6-5 and TRBJ2-3; 7 positions agree with TRBD2. The ends lost 6 bases at V and 3 bases at J; junction bases unmatched: 3. Germline CDR1 reads MNHEY; CDR2 reads SVGAGI. CDR3 length: 13 amino acids. CDR3 protein: CASRSSGTDTQYF. The CDR3 DNA reads as TGTGCCAGCAGAAGTAGCGGGACAGATACGCAGTATTTT.

This clonotype was detected only a few times. The V and J genes are TRBV18 and TRBJ2-5; no definite D call. CDR1 is KGHSH and CDR2 is LQKENI in the germline V gene. The CDR3 has 13 amino acids. With 2 bases removed from V and 7 bases from J, the gap between germline ends came to 11 bases. In DNA, the CDR3 is TGTGCCAGCTCACCAGAGACCCCAGGGACCCAGTACTTC. Translating it yields CASSPETPGTQYF.

This clonotype was seen at least ten times. The chain is built from TRBV7-6 and TRBJ2-3; D is unresolved. V was pared by 7 bases and J by 0 bases, with 8 bases between. CDR3 length: 13 amino acids. Per the germline V gene, CDR1 is SGHVS and CDR2 is FNYEAQ. CDR3 bases: TGTGCCAGCACCACACAGAGCACAGATACGCAGTATTTT. Encoded protein: CASTTQSTDTQYF.

The chain joins TRBV29-1 to TRBJ2-3; D is perhaps TRBD1 or TRBD2 (5 bases each). The germline CDR1 and CDR2 sequences are SQVTM and ANQGSEA. CDR3 length: 13 amino acids. CDR3 sequence reads: CTTAGSQGDTQYF. DNA for the CDR3: TGCACCACCGCAGGGAGTCAAGGGGATACGCAGTATTTT.

The rearrangement uses TRBV5-5 and TRBJ1-1; 7 bases align to TRBD1. Germline V gene sequence: CDR1 SGHKS, CDR2 YYEKEE (reference sequence). Trimming at V came to 2 bases and at J to 1 base, leaving 2 bases not matched to a gene. This CDR3 spans 14 amino acids. The CDR3 protein is CASSLQGTNTEAFF. Written as DNA, the CDR3 is TGTGCCAGCAGCTTACAGGGGACGAACACTGAAGCTTTCTTT. Supplemented by reference TRBV5-5 and TRBJ1-1, the full variable domain reads DAGVTQSPTHLIKTRGQQVTLRCSPISGHKSVSWYQQVLGQGPQFIFQYYEKEERGRGNFPDRFSARQFPNYSSELNVNALLLGDSALYLCASSLQGTNTEAFFGQGTRLTVV.

This clonotype was observed at least ten times. The chain couples TRBV12-3 or TRBV12-4 to TRBJ2-5; D possibly matches TRBD1 or TRBD2 (5 bases each). This CDR3 has 14 residues. The V end was cut by 3 bases, the J end by 1 base, with 9 bases between. For the CDR3, the DNA is TGTGCCAGCAGTTTGACGGGGACCCAAGAGACCCAGTACTTC. This codes for CASSLTGTQETQYF.

At least ten counts were recorded for this clonotype. J is TRBJ2-5 and V is TRBV7-3; D gene uncertain. CDR1 and CDR2 from the germline V gene are SGHTA and FQGTGA. This CDR3 is built from 13 residues. Trimming took 2 bases from V and 5 from J, leaving 9 bases between them. This CDR3 reads CASSLHSRETQYF. The CDR3, as DNA: TGTGCCAGCAGCTTACACAGCCGGGAGACCCAGTACTTC.

V and J are TRBV28 and TRBJ2-7; no clear D gene. Trimming left V 10 bases short and J 1 base short, with 11 bases between. The CDR3 sequence is 12 residues long. Germline assignment: CDR1 MDHEN and CDR2 SYDVKM. The CDR3 nucleotides read TGTGCCACCAGCAGGAGTTCCTACGAGCAGTACTTC. Its translation is CATSRSSYEQYF. Variable domain in full (rest from reference TRBV28 and TRBJ2-7): DVKVTQSSRYLVKRTGEKVFLECVQDMDHENMFWYRQDPGLGLRLIYFSYDVKMKEKGDIPEGYSVSREKKERFSLILESASTNQTSMYLCATSRSSYEQYFGPGTRLTVT.

The table lists this clonotype with many counts. The V and J genes are TRBV7-9 and TRBJ1-1; maybe TRBD1 (5 bases). CDR1 and CDR2 from the germline V gene are SEHNR and FQNEAQ (reference sequence). The CDR3 sequence is 13 residues long. Trimming took off 7 bases at V and 4 bases at J, with 13 bases between the two ends. The CDR3 bases are TGTGCCAGCACCCAGGGCCGGGGCACTGAAGCTTTCTTT. This translates into CASTQGRGTEAFF.

In this sample, this clonotype turned up many times. This chain links TRBV7-6 with TRBJ2-1, with 9 bases aligning to TRBD2. In germline, CDR1 is SGHVS, CDR2 FNYEAQ. V was pared by 4 bases and J by 6 bases, with 7 bases of the junction left unmatched. This CDR3 spans 15 amino acids. The CDR3 region has the DNA TGTGCCAGCAGCTCGGGCGGGGGGGCCTCCAATGAGCAGTTCTTC. Amino acids: CASSSGGGASNEQFF.

This clonotype was detected only a few times. V and J are TRBV19 and TRBJ1-5, with D unresolved. The V gene lost 3 bases and the J gene lost 0 bases, with 12 bases spanning the gap. The germline CDR1 and CDR2 sequences are LNHDA and SQIVND (reference sequence). The CDR3 totals 16 residues. The CDR3 coding sequence is TGTGCCAGTAGTATTACGCGTAAACCTAGCAATCAGCCCCAGCATTTT. The encoded protein is CASSITRKPSNQPQHF.

The chain carries TRBV19 and TRBJ2-3; a weak D match, TRBD1 (7 bases). The V end was cut by 5 bases, the J end by 5 bases, with 17 bases between. Germline values: CDR1 LNHDA, CDR2 SQIVND (reference sequence). The CDR3 runs 15 residues. The CDR3 nucleotides are TGTGCCAGTAGTTCGGGGGACAGATCAGGAGATACGCAGTATTTT. It translates to CASSSGDRSGDTQYF.

The sample holds many counts of this clonotype. CDR3 loop: CASSSLWAFEQFF. The CDR3 DNA sequence: TGTGCCAGCAGTTCCCTTTGGGCGTTTGAGCAGTTCTTC. The chain is built from TRBV6-5 and TRBJ2-1; D gene ambiguous. V gave up 4 bases and J gave up 9 bases, with 13 bases separating them. Germline lookup yields CDR1 MNHEY and CDR2 SVGAGI. This CDR3 region has 13 residues.

The table lists this clonotype with a few counts. This chain links TRBV11-3 with TRBJ2-2; the D gene is possibly TRBD2 (5 bases). Germline V gives CDR1 SGHNT, CDR2 YENEEA. There are 13 residues in the CDR3. Trimming shortened V by 8 bases and J by 4 bases, and 11 bases separated the two germline ends. CDR3 residues: CASPGSLTGELFF. The CDR3 DNA sequence: TGTGCCAGCCCGGGGTCCCTCACCGGGGAGCTGTTTTTT.

In its sample, this clonotype was seen a few times. V gene TRBV6-2 or TRBV6-3 combines with J gene TRBJ2-2; D is possibly TRBD2 (5 bases). Per germline, CDR1 MNHEY and CDR2 SVGEGT. V lost 5 bases and J lost 1, with 11 bases in between. This CDR3 comprises 15 residues. The CDR3: CASSLSGMNTGELFF. In nucleotides, the CDR3 is TGTGCCAGCAGTCTCAGCGGTATGAACACCGGGGAGCTGTTTTTT.